This T cell receptor (beta chain) was obtained from a study of cytomegalovirus exposure and HLA in healthy donors. This CDR3 has 14 residues. V shed 0 bases and J shed 1 base, with 10 bases lying between them. Germline V gene data show CDR1 as SQVTM and CDR2 as ANQGSEA. The primer mix had 60 Vbeta and 13 Jbeta primers. The table came from immunoSEQ multiplex PCR; TCRdb's copy has only in-frame clones and leaves some out. The table records some 160,000 clones, around 80% of them present only once. Sequencing was performed on PBMCs. The V gene is TRBV29-1, the J gene TRBJ2-7; tentative D call: TRBD1 (5 bases). The receptor was derived from a man aged 40-49 years in good health and CMV-seronegative. The CDR3 reads CSVEDRGGSYEQYF. CDR3 in DNA: TGCAGCGTTGAAGATAGGGGCGGATCCTACGAGCAGTACTTC.